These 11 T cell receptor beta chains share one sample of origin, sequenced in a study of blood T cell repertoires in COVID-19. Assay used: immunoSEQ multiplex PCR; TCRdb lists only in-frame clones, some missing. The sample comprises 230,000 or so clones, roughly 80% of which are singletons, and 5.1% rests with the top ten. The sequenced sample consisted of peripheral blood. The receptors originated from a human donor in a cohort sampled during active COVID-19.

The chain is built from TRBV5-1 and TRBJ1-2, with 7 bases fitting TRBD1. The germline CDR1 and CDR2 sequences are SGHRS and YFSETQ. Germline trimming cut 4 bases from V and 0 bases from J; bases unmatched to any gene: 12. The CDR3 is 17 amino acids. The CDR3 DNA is TGCGCCAGCAGCGGCCCGACAGGGCCCTCCTCTAACTATGGCTACACCTTC. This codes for CASSGPTGPSSNYGYTF.

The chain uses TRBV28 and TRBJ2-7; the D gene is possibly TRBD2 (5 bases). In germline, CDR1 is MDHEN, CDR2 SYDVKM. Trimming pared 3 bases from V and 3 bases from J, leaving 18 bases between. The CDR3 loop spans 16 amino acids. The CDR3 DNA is TGTGCCAGCAGTTTCCGAGGCCCCGGCGGACTCTACGAGCAGTACTTC. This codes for CASSFRGPGGLYEQYF. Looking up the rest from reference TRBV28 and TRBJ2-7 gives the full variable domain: DVKVTQSSRYLVKRTGEKVFLECVQDMDHENMFWYRQDPGLGLRLIYFSYDVKMKEKGDIPEGYSVSREKKERFSLILESASTNQTSMYLCASSFRGPGGLYEQYFGPGTRLTVT.

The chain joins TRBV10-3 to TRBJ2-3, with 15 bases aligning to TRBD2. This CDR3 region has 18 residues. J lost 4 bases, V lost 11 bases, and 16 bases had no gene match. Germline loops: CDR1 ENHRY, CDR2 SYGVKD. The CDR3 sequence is CAAHPGLAGGRGADTQYF. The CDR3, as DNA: TGTGCCGCCCACCCCGGACTAGCGGGAGGGCGGGGAGCAGATACGCAGTATTTT.

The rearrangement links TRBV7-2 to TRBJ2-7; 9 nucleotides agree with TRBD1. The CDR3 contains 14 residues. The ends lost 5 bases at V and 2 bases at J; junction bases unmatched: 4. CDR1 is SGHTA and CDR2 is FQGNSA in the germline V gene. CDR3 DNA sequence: TGTGCCAGCAGCCTCAACAGGGGGCCCTACGAGCAGTACTTC. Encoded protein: CASSLNRGPYEQYF.

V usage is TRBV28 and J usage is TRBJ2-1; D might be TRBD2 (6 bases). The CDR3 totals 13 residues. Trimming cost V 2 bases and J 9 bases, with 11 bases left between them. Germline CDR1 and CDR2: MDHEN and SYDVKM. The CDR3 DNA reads TGTGCCAGCAGTTTAGTGGGACTCGCTGAGCAGTTCTTC. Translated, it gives CASSLVGLAEQFF.

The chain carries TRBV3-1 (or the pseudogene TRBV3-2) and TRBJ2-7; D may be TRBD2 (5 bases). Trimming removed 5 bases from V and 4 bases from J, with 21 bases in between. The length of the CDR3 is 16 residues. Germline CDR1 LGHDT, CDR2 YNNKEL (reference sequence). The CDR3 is CASSSRSEGTQYEQYF. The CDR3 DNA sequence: TGTGCCAGCAGCTCCCGAAGCGAGGGAACACAGTACGAGCAGTACTTC.

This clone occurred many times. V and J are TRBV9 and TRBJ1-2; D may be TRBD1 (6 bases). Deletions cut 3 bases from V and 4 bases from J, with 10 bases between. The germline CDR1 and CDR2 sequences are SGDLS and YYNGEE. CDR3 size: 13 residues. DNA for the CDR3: TGTGCCAGCAGCGCAGGACAGCTCTATGGCTACACCTTC. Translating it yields CASSAGQLYGYTF.

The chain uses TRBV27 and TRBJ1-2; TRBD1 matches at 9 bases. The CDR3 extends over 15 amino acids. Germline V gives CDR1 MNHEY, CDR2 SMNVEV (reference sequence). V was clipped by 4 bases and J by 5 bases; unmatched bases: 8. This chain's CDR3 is CASSWATGGAYGYTF. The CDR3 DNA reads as TGTGCCAGCAGTTGGGCGACAGGGGGGGCGTATGGCTACACCTTC.

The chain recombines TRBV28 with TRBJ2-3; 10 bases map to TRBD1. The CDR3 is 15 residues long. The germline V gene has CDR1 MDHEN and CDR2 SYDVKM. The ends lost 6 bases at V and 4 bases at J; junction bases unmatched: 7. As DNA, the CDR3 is TGTGCCAGCAGCACGGGACAGGGGTTAGCAGATACGCAGTATTTT. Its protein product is CASSTGQGLADTQYF.

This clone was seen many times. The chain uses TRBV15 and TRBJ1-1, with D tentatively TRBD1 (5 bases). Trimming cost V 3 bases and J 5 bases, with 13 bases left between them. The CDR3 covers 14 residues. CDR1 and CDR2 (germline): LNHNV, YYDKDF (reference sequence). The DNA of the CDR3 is TGTGCCACCAGCAGTACCGCGGGGGAGACTGAAGCTTTCTTT. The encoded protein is CATSSTAGETEAFF.

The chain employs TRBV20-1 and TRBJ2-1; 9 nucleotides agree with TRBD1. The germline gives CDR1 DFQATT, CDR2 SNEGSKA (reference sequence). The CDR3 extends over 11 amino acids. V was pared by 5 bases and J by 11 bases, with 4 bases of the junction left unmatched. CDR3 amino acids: CSAGTGSKQFF. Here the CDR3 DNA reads TGCAGTGCTGGGACAGGGAGTAAGCAGTTCTTC.